This T cell receptor beta chain was recorded in a study of identical twins. Study results and limitations: A lower insertion count was a feature of abundant cord blood beta clonotypes, with no such feature in memory repertoires. Not following the same donors, the study drew its conclusions from cross-sectional statistical analysis. Excess low generation probability was seen in twin-shared out-of-frame alpha sequences.

Unique molecular identifiers were present on the cDNA, which also gained a universal primer site by template switching. MiXCR, applied by TCRdb to the 5' RACE reads, yields one record per CDR3 protein. The sample carries 420,000 or so distinct CDR3 sequences, less than 20% recorded once. This clonotype was observed many times. Its antigen remains unknown. Germline CDR1 reads SEHNR; CDR2 reads FQNEAQ (reference sequence). V shed 7 bases and J shed 6 bases, with 24 bases lying between them. The CDR3 spans 16 residues. The sample was naive T cells sorted from blood. V and J are TRBV7-9 and TRBJ1-2; D unresolved. The receptor was derived from a man aged 45-65 years in good health. The CDR3 protein is CASNEPPGEVADGYTF. In DNA, the CDR3 is TGTGCCAGCAACGAGCCTCCCGGGGAGGTGGCCGATGGCTACACCTTC.